What follows are 25 T cell receptor beta chains derived from one specimen sequenced in a study of blood T cell repertoires in COVID-19. The data were produced by immunoSEQ multiplex PCR, yet TCRdb's version contains in-frame clones alone and is incomplete. The sample consists of approximately 160,000 clones, roughly 80% of them appearing once. Material: PBMCs or T cells enriched from blood (not recorded which). The receptors originated from a man in his fifties who had recovered from COVID-19.

The V call is TRBV7-6, the J call TRBJ1-1; D remains ambiguous. Trimming shortened V by 2 bases and J by 0 bases, and 16 bases separated the two germline ends. The CDR3 is 17 amino acids. Germline CDR1 is SGHVS and CDR2 is FNYEAQ. The chain's CDR3 is CASSLNSVAGMNTEAFF. The CDR3 DNA sequence: TGTGCCAGCAGCTTAAATTCCGTCGCAGGTATGAACACTGAAGCTTTCTTT. Using reference TRBV7-6 and TRBJ1-1 for the parts outside the CDR3, the full variable domain is GAGVSQSPRYKVTKRGQDVALRCDPISGHVSLYWYRQALGQGPEFLTYFNYEAQQDKSGLPNDRFSAERPEGSISTLTIQRTEQRDSAMYRCASSLNSVAGMNTEAFFGQGTRLTVV.

V is TRBV4-2 and J is TRBJ1-2; TRBD1 agrees at 9 bases. CDR1 LGHNA and CDR2 YNFKEQ come from the germline V gene. This CDR3 spans 17 amino acids. Trimming cost V 1 base and J 2 bases; bases outside gene matches: 8. CDR3 amino acids: CASSQASGQGLNYGYTF. DNA for the CDR3: TGTGCCAGCAGCCAAGCGTCGGGACAGGGCCTAAACTATGGCTACACCTTC.

This clone was observed once. V and J are TRBV4-3 and TRBJ1-2, with a weak D call TRBD1 (6 bases). V gave up 1 base and J gave up 4 bases, with 16 bases separating them. The CDR3 runs 16 residues. The V gene's germline CDR1 is LGHNA and CDR2 YSLEER. This CDR3 is CASSQGDGRGGYGYTF. For the CDR3, the DNA is TGCGCCAGCAGCCAAGGGGATGGCAGGGGCGGCTATGGCTACACCTTC.

The chain recombines TRBV6-5 with TRBJ1-1, with unresolved D. V was trimmed by 6 bases and J by 1 base, leaving 15 bases between them. There are 15 residues in the CDR3. The germline V gene encodes CDR1 MNHEY and CDR2 SVGAGI. The DNA of the CDR3 is TGTGCCAGCAGCCGGGAGAGGCCAGCGAACACTGAAGCTTTCTTT. Its protein product is CASSRERPANTEAFF.

The chain employs TRBV2 and TRBJ1-6; 7 nucleotides align to TRBD1. Unmatched junction bases numbered 4, after V lost 8 bases and J lost 6 bases. The V gene's germline CDR1 is SNHLY and CDR2 FYNNEI. This CDR3 region has 13 residues. The CDR3 is CASRQGSNSPLHF. The CDR3 DNA reads as TGTGCCAGCCGACAGGGCAGTAATTCACCCCTCCACTTT.

The chain employs TRBV5-1 and TRBJ1-3, with 7 bases aligning to TRBD1. Germline lookup yields CDR1 SGHRS and CDR2 YFSETQ. The CDR3 contains 17 residues. With 4 bases clipped from V and 0 bases from J, the junction kept 10 bases outside the gene matches. The DNA of the CDR3 is TGCGCCAGCAGCCGGGGACAGTCCAAAAACTCTGGAAACACCATATATTTT. It encodes CASSRGQSKNSGNTIYF.

Only a few counts were recorded for this clone. The genes are TRBV5-6 and TRBJ2-1, with TRBD1 matching over 8 bases. This CDR3 has 14 residues. The germline gives CDR1 SGHDT, CDR2 YYEEEE. V shed 4 bases and J 7 bases; nucleotides not matched to a gene: 7. Here the CDR3 reads CASSHYRGLNEQFF. The CDR3, as DNA: TGTGCCAGCAGCCACTACAGGGGGTTAAATGAGCAGTTCTTC.

The chain links TRBV19 to TRBJ1-1, with TRBD1 as a possible D gene (6 bases). The length of the CDR3 is 14 residues. V shed 2 bases and J shed 5 bases, with 12 bases lying between them. CDR1 and CDR2 (germline): LNHDA, SQIVND (reference sequence). CDR3 DNA: TGTGCCAGTAGTATAAAAGGGGGTAGGACTGAAGCTTTCTTT. Translating it yields CASSIKGGRTEAFF. Combining the CDR3 with reference TRBV19 and TRBJ1-1 gives the whole variable domain DGGITQSPKYLFRKEGQNVTLSCEQNLNHDAMYWYRQDPGQGLRLIYYSQIVNDFQKGDIAEGYSVSREKKESFPLTVTSAQKNPTAFYLCASSIKGGRTEAFFGQGTRLTVV.

This rearrangement joins TRBV29-1 to TRBJ2-5; D is possibly TRBD2 (7 bases). V shed 1 base and J shed 5 bases, with 23 bases lying between them. The CDR3 covers 17 residues. Per germline, CDR1 SQVTM and CDR2 ANQGSEA. CDR3 sequence reads: CSVEGPQGGGRRETQYF. The CDR3 DNA reads TGCAGCGTTGAAGGACCCCAAGGGGGGGGGCGCCGGGAGACCCAGTACTTC.

The chain joins TRBV6-1 to TRBJ1-2, with D perhaps TRBD1 (6 bases). The length of the CDR3 is 13 residues. Germline V gene data show CDR1 as MNHNS and CDR2 as SASEGT. With 2 bases removed from V and 11 bases from J, the gap between germline ends came to 15 bases. In DNA, the CDR3 is TGTGCCAGCAGTGAAAGAAGGACAGTGTTATACACCTTC. Protein product: CASSERRTVLYTF.

This chain links TRBV6-4 with TRBJ2-7, with a tentative D call TRBD1 (6 bases). Per the germline V gene, CDR1 is MRHNA and CDR2 is SNTAGT. V dropped 0 bases and J dropped 2 bases, with 14 bases sitting between them. The CDR3 extends over 16 amino acids. The CDR3 spells CASSDSPLAGAYEQYF. CDR3 sequence (DNA): TGTGCCAGCAGTGACTCTCCCCTGGCAGGGGCCTACGAGCAGTACTTC.

The V call is TRBV9, the J call TRBJ2-2; D is uncertain. The ends were cut back, 0 bases at V and 4 bases at J, with 7 bases in the middle. The CDR3 has 14 amino acids. In germline, CDR1 is SGDLS, CDR2 YYNGEE. CDR3 in DNA: TGTGCCAGCAGCGTAGTGGGCTCCACCGGGGAGCTGTTTTTT. Translating gives CASSVVGSTGELFF.

This chain uses TRBV4-3 with TRBJ1-4; 8 bases line up with TRBD1. CDR3 length: 15 amino acids. The V gene's germline CDR1 is LGHNA and CDR2 YSLEER. V was clipped by 3 bases and J by 1 base; unmatched bases: 1. The CDR3 DNA reads TGCGCCAGCAGCCACGACAGGGGAACTAATGAAAAACTGTTTTTT. Translated: CASSHDRGTNEKLFF.

V and J are TRBV3-1 (or the pseudogene TRBV3-2) and TRBJ2-2; D remains ambiguous. The CDR3 sequence is 14 residues long. V was trimmed by 1 base and J by 5 bases, leaving 8 bases between them. Germline V gives CDR1 LGHDT, CDR2 YNNKEL (reference sequence). CDR3 bases: TGTGCCAGCAGCCAAGTGGGCACGACCGGGGAGCTGTTTTTT. Protein product: CASSQVGTTGELFF.

The count of this clone is one. The chain links TRBV9 to TRBJ2-1; possible D gene TRBD2, 6 bases. The CDR3 loop spans 15 amino acids. V was trimmed by 0 bases and J by 4 bases, leaving 11 bases between them. Germline lookup yields CDR1 SGDLS and CDR2 YYNGEE. The CDR3 bases are TGTGCCAGCAGCGTAGGTGGAGGGACTTACAATGAGCAGTTCTTC. Residues: CASSVGGGTYNEQFF.

This clone has only one observation. The chain has TRBV6-1 and TRBJ1-4; 11 bases map to TRBD1. Germline lookup yields CDR1 MNHNS and CDR2 SASEGT. The junction had 3 bases not matched to a gene; V was cut back by 2 bases and J by 7 bases. CDR3 length: 15 amino acids. The CDR3 region is CASSETDRGLEKLFF. The CDR3 nucleotides read TGTGCCAGCAGTGAAACGGACAGGGGGCTTGAAAAACTGTTTTTT.

The V and J genes are TRBV5-4 and TRBJ2-1; 7 positions match TRBD1. This CDR3 is built from 15 residues. CDR1 and CDR2 from the germline V gene are SGHNT and YYREEE (reference sequence). V dropped 5 bases and J dropped 1; count of bases not matched to a gene: 6. The CDR3 nucleotides read TGTGCCAGCAGGAATGACAGGGTTTCCTACAATGAGCAGTTCTTC. It translates to CASRNDRVSYNEQFF.

The chain recombines TRBV30 with TRBJ2-2, with D possibly being TRBD2 (6 bases). The CDR3 extends over 11 amino acids. Trimming pared 7 bases from V and 10 bases from J, leaving 13 bases between. Germline V gene lookup returns CDR1 GTSNPN and CDR2 SVGIG (reference sequence). This chain's CDR3 is CAFSTSLELFF. CDR3 nucleotides: TGTGCCTTCTCGACTAGTTTGGAGCTGTTTTTT.

The J gene is TRBJ1-3, the V gene TRBV5-3; D is perhaps TRBD1 (5 bases). TRBV5-3 is placed among ORFs of uncertain function. Trimming removed 1 base at V and 7 bases at J, with 9 bases between. The CDR3 covers 13 residues. The CDR3 reads CARSLRQQNTIYF. In nucleotides, the CDR3 is TGTGCCAGAAGCTTGAGACAGCAGAACACCATATATTTT.

The rearrangement joins TRBV11-3 to TRBJ1-1; D not resolved. With 6 bases removed from V and 1 base from J, the gap between germline ends came to 9 bases. The CDR3 sequence is 13 residues long. Germline assignment: CDR1 SGHNT and CDR2 YENEEA. The CDR3 nucleotides read TGTGCCAGCAGTCACTATAAGAACACTGAAGCTTTCTTT. Its translation is CASSHYKNTEAFF.

The chain uses TRBV7-9 and TRBJ1-2; a weak D match, TRBD1 (5 bases). The CDR3 runs 13 residues. Germline values: CDR1 SEHNR, CDR2 FQNEAQ (reference sequence). The V and J ends lost 10 bases and 7 bases respectively, with 19 bases between them. The CDR3 loop is CATQPAGGGGYTF. As DNA, the CDR3 is TGTGCCACCCAACCCGCGGGGGGTGGTGGCTACACCTTC.

This clone was counted a single time. The J gene is TRBJ1-5, the V gene TRBV6-2 or TRBV6-3; a possible D gene is TRBD1 (6 bases). There are 16 residues in the CDR3. From germline, CDR1 is MNHEY and CDR2 SVGEGT. The ends were cut back, 4 bases at V and 7 bases at J, with 20 bases in the middle. The CDR3 sequence: CASSSTSGHYTQPQHF. The CDR3 DNA follows: TGTGCCAGCAGTTCGACGTCGGGACACTATACCCAGCCCCAGCATTTT.

The CDR3 is CASSGSGGPHEQFF. The CDR3 region has the DNA TGTGCCAGCAGCGGATCGGGGGGGCCGCATGAGCAGTTCTTC. V and J are TRBV9 and TRBJ2-1; TRBD2 matches 8 bases. Germline-derived CDR1 and CDR2 are SGDLS and YYNGEE. The J segment lost 8 bases and the V segment lost 3 bases, leaving 7 bases of the junction unmatched. This CDR3 is built from 14 residues.

This chain connects TRBV6-5 to TRBJ2-2, with TRBD1 matching 9 bases. The V and J ends lost 7 bases and 5 bases, in that order; junction bases with no gene match: 8. Germline CDR1 MNHEY, CDR2 SVGAGI. The CDR3 is 15 residues long. The CDR3 DNA follows: TGTGCCAGCAAGGAACAGGGGGCCGGTACCGGGGAGCTGTTTTTT. This translates into CASKEQGAGTGELFF.

V is TRBV11-3 and J is TRBJ2-2, with a tentative D call TRBD2 (6 bases). The CDR3 has 16 amino acids. V was trimmed by 3 bases and J by 0 bases, leaving 11 bases between them. The germline V gene has CDR1 SGHNT and CDR2 YENEEA. The CDR3 bases are TGTGCCAGCAGCTTGTCTGGCGGGACGAACACCGGGGAGCTGTTTTTT. Residues: CASSLSGGTNTGELFF.